The 28 T cell receptor beta chains in this list originate from one sample, sequenced in a study of blood T cell repertoires in COVID-19. TCRdb keeps only in-frame clones here, not all; method: immunoSEQ multiplex PCR. The table records 330,000 or so clones, about 88% of them present only once. Sequenced input: PBMCs or T cells enriched from blood (not recorded which). The receptors originated from a woman aged 25-40 years who had been exposed to COVID-19.

This clone has a handful of counts. The chain uses TRBV10-2 and TRBJ2-2, with D perhaps TRBD1 (6 bases). CDR3 size: 14 residues. V lost 7 bases and J 6 bases, leaving 15 bases between the germline ends. Germline CDR1 and CDR2: WSHSY and SAAADI. The CDR3 DNA is TGCGCCAGCACAATCAGGGGCTATGCCGGGGAGCTGTTTTTT. Translated: CASTIRGYAGELFF.

The chain carries TRBV7-2 and TRBJ2-7, with TRBD2 matching over 8 bases. CDR1 SGHTA and CDR2 FQGNSA come from the germline V gene. The CDR3 consists of 14 residues. The V gene end was trimmed by 1 base and the J gene end by 2 bases; junction bases not matched to a gene: 1. CDR3 sequence: CASSLVAGTYEQYF. The CDR3 nucleotides read TGTGCCAGCAGCTTAGTAGCGGGAACCTACGAGCAGTACTTC. The full variable domain, completed using reference TRBV7-2 and TRBJ2-7, is GAGVSQSPSNKVTEKGKDVELRCDPISGHTALYWYRQSLGQGLEFLIYFQGNSAPDKSGLPSDRFSAERTGGSVSTLTIQRTQQEDSAVYLCASSLVAGTYEQYFGPGTRLTVT.

The V call is TRBV19, the J call TRBJ2-3, with D maybe TRBD1 (5 bases). V lost 5 bases and J 7 bases, leaving 10 bases between the germline ends. The CDR3 contains 12 residues. The germline gives CDR1 LNHDA, CDR2 SQIVND (reference sequence). The chain's CDR3 is CASSFQGNTQYF. As DNA, the CDR3 is TGTGCCAGTAGTTTCCAGGGCAATACGCAGTATTTT.

The V call is TRBV5-5, the J call TRBJ1-1; 8 bases fit TRBD1. V dropped 5 bases and J dropped 3; count of bases not matched to a gene: 12. Looked up from germline, CDR1 is SGHKS and CDR2 is YYEKEE (reference sequence). CDR3 length: 16 residues. CDR3 sequence reads: CASSTDRGLGHTEAFF. The CDR3 nucleotides read TGTGCCAGCAGTACCGACAGGGGCTTGGGGCACACTGAAGCTTTCTTT.

J is TRBJ1-5 and V is TRBV28; perhaps TRBD1 as D (5 bases). There are 15 residues in the CDR3. Per germline, CDR1 MDHEN and CDR2 SYDVKM. The V end lost 3 bases, the J end lost 3 bases, and 12 bases lay between the germline ends. CDR3 region: CASSFGRGFNQPQHF. The CDR3 DNA reads TGTGCCAGCAGTTTCGGTCGGGGGTTCAATCAGCCCCAGCATTTT.

The chain recombines TRBV6-5 with TRBJ2-2; D uncertain. This CDR3 has 15 residues. The V gene's germline CDR1 is MNHEY and CDR2 SVGAGI. Trimming cost V 7 bases and J 1 base, with 13 bases left between them. CDR3 nucleotides: TGTGCCAGCACCACGAGAGCTGTGAACACCGGGGAGCTGTTTTTT. The encoded protein is CASTTRAVNTGELFF.

This clone was found a few times. This sequence joins TRBV6-5 and TRBJ1-6; TRBD1 might be the D (5 bases). CDR1 MNHEY and CDR2 SVGAGI come from the germline V gene. V was clipped by 6 bases and J by 6 bases, with 12 bases between them. The CDR3 consists of 14 residues. The CDR3 bases are TGTGCCAGCAGGGGCCCTCAGGGTAATTCACCCCTCCACTTT. Its translation is CASRGPQGNSPLHF.

This rearrangement joins TRBV28 to TRBJ1-5; 10 nucleotides line up with TRBD1. V lost 7 bases, J lost 2 bases, and 11 bases stayed unmatched. The CDR3 covers 17 residues. CDR1 and CDR2 from the germline V gene are MDHEN and SYDVKM. The chain's CDR3 is CASILGTGAAGNQPQHF. Here the CDR3 DNA reads TGTGCCAGCATCTTGGGGACAGGGGCGGCTGGCAATCAGCCCCAGCATTTT.

The CDR3 reads CASGRDLDKKQETQYF. CDR3 nucleotides: TGTGCCAGCGGGAGGGACCTGGATAAAAAACAAGAGACCCAGTACTTC. This chain connects TRBV14 to TRBJ2-5, with 7 bases lining up with TRBD2. CDR3 length: 16 residues. V lost 8 bases, J lost 2 bases, and 14 bases stayed unmatched. CDR1 is SGHDN, CDR2 FVKESK, per germline.

J is TRBJ2-7 and V is TRBV5-8; 7 bases align to TRBD2. The trim removed 0 bases at V and 4 bases at J, leaving 4 bases unmatched. The germline V gene encodes CDR1 SGHTS and CDR2 YDEGEE. This CDR3 comprises 14 residues. CDR3 loop: CASSLGGSWYEQYF. CDR3 nucleotides: TGTGCCAGCAGCTTGGGCGGGAGCTGGTACGAGCAGTACTTC.

The J gene is TRBJ2-7, the V gene TRBV18, with TRBD1 identical over 10 bases. The ends lost 4 bases at V and 4 bases at J; junction bases unmatched: 10. This CDR3 is 16 amino acids long. The germline CDR1 and CDR2 sequences are KGHSH and LQKENI. The CDR3 DNA is TGTGCCAGCTCACACCCCGGGACAGGGGTTGGGTACGAGCAGTACTTC. It is translated as CASSHPGTGVGYEQYF.

The chain carries TRBV6-1 and TRBJ1-5; 8 bases agree with TRBD1. Per germline, CDR1 MNHNS and CDR2 SASEGT. The CDR3 runs to 17 residues. The ends lost 3 bases at V and 3 bases at J; junction bases unmatched: 10. CDR3: CASSDPGQGWYNQPQHF. The CDR3 DNA reads as TGTGCCAGCAGTGATCCTGGACAGGGATGGTACAATCAGCCCCAGCATTTT.

The J gene is TRBJ2-1, the V gene TRBV20-1, with D tentatively TRBD2 (5 bases). The CDR3 loop spans 16 amino acids. The V gene lost 3 bases and the J gene lost 0 bases, with 15 bases spanning the gap. Per the germline V gene, CDR1 is DFQATT and CDR2 is SNEGSKA (reference sequence). CDR3 in DNA: TGCAGTGCTAGTTCGCCGGGGATTAGCTCCTACAATGAGCAGTTCTTC. Encoded protein: CSASSPGISSYNEQFF.

This chain uses TRBV7-8 with TRBJ2-1; weak D call: TRBD1 (5 bases). Germline V gene lookup returns CDR1 SGHVS and CDR2 FQNEAQ. V lost 1 base, J lost 0 bases, and 10 bases lay in between. The CDR3 length is 16 residues. CDR3 amino acids: CASSLVGLGSYNEQFF. The CDR3 region has the DNA TGTGCCAGCAGCTTAGTGGGGCTAGGCTCCTACAATGAGCAGTTCTTC.

This clone was detected once. The same CDR3 is also encoded by other DNA sequences in this sample. This sequence joins TRBV27 and TRBJ2-1, with 9 bases fitting TRBD1. The CDR3 covers 15 residues. The V and J ends lost 3 bases and 0 bases, in that order; junction bases with no gene match: 0. The germline V gene has CDR1 MNHEY and CDR2 SMNVEV (reference sequence). CDR3 in amino acids: CASSLDRGSYNEQFF. The CDR3 DNA reads TGTGCCAGCAGTTTGGACAGGGGCTCCTACAATGAGCAGTTCTTC.

V usage is TRBV6-2 or TRBV6-3 and J usage is TRBJ2-3, with 11 nucleotides matching TRBD2. This CDR3 spans 17 amino acids. CDR1 and CDR2 from the germline V gene are MNHEY and SVGEGT. The junction had 8 bases not matched to a gene; V was cut back by 4 bases and J by 2 bases. CDR3 in DNA: TGTGCCAGCAGTTCCCCAAGACTAGCGGGATCCACAGATACGCAGTATTTT. Its protein is CASSSPRLAGSTDTQYF.

The chain joins TRBV7-9 to TRBJ1-2, with 7 nucleotides matching TRBD1. The CDR3 is 14 residues long. V was clipped by 3 bases and J by 3 bases; unmatched bases: 4. Per germline, CDR1 SEHNR and CDR2 FQNEAQ (reference sequence). CDR3 coding DNA: TGTGCCAGCAGCTTTGCCGGGACAGACTATGGCTACACCTTC. It specifies CASSFAGTDYGYTF.

The chain couples TRBV5-6 to TRBJ1-1; no definite D call. CDR3 length: 12 residues. Trimming took 0 bases from V and 8 from J, leaving 8 bases between them. Germline-derived CDR1 and CDR2 are SGHDT and YYEEEE. CDR3: CASSLGVREAFF. CDR3 coding DNA: TGTGCCAGCAGCTTGGGCGTTCGGGAAGCTTTCTTT.

This clone occurred once. The chain couples TRBV5-1 to TRBJ2-7, with a possible D match to TRBD1 (5 bases). The CDR3 is made up of 15 amino acids. Deletions cut 0 bases from V and 0 bases from J, with 10 bases between. In germline, CDR1 is SGHRS, CDR2 YFSETQ. The CDR3 spells CASSLAGRASYEQYF. In DNA form, the CDR3 reads TGCGCCAGCAGCTTGGCCGGCAGGGCCTCCTACGAGCAGTACTTC.

This rearrangement joins TRBV7-9 to TRBJ1-2, with 10 bases matching TRBD1. Germline CDR1 reads SEHNR; CDR2 reads FQNEAQ (reference sequence). With V trimmed by 4 bases and J by 2 bases, 4 bases remained unmatched. The CDR3 is made up of 15 amino acids. The CDR3 DNA follows: TGTGCCAGCAGCTCCGGGACAGGGGACAACTATGGCTACACCTTC. Protein product: CASSSGTGDNYGYTF.

This chain uses TRBV5-4 with TRBJ1-2; D remains ambiguous. Germline V gene lookup returns CDR1 SGHNT and CDR2 YYREEE (reference sequence). The CDR3 runs to 11 residues. Between the trimmed V and J ends, which lost 3 bases and 6 bases, there was a span of 6 bases. CDR3 loop: CASSWPNGYTF. As DNA, the CDR3 is TGTGCCAGCAGCTGGCCGAATGGCTACACCTTC.

CDR3 protein: CASSLQTGRTGELFF. The CDR3 coding sequence is TGTGCCAGCAGCCTCCAAACAGGGCGCACCGGGGAGCTGTTTTTT. V gene TRBV27 combines with J gene TRBJ2-2; maybe TRBD1 (6 bases). Germline assignment: CDR1 MNHEY and CDR2 SMNVEV (reference sequence). The CDR3 has 15 amino acids. V gave up 6 bases and J gave up 4 bases, with 15 bases separating them.

In this sample, this clone turned up once. The chain is built from TRBV3-1 (or the pseudogene TRBV3-2) and TRBJ1-5; 9 nucleotides line up with TRBD1. V was clipped by 0 bases and J by 6 bases; unmatched bases: 6. Germline CDR1 and CDR2: LGHDT and YNNKEL (reference sequence). The CDR3 length is 16 residues. The CDR3 DNA sequence: TGTGCCAGCAGCCAAGATCCGGGACAGGGTGGTCAGCCCCAGCATTTT. This gives the protein CASSQDPGQGGQPQHF.

The rearrangement uses TRBV2 and TRBJ2-6; TRBD1 is a possible D gene (5 bases). Germline-derived CDR1 and CDR2 are SNHLY and FYNNEI. This CDR3 spans 15 amino acids. Trimming took 10 bases from V and 4 from J, leaving 17 bases between them. Written as DNA, the CDR3 is TGTGCCACCCTACCCAAGGGGTCCGGGGCCAACGTCCTGACTTTC. This encodes CATLPKGSGANVLTF.

The sample holds a few counts of this clone. The rearrangement joins TRBV7-2 to TRBJ2-3; maybe TRBD1 (6 bases). Trimming took 5 bases from V and 2 from J, leaving 11 bases between them. CDR1 and CDR2 (germline): SGHTA, FQGNSA. The CDR3 is made up of 14 amino acids. This CDR3 reads CASSPGVHTDTQYF. CDR3 bases: TGTGCCAGCAGCCCAGGGGTTCACACAGATACGCAGTATTTT.

The chain has TRBV15 and TRBJ1-5; possibly TRBD1 for D (6 bases). The CDR3 totals 16 residues. The V gene lost 0 bases and the J gene lost 7 bases, with 16 bases spanning the gap. Germline values: CDR1 LNHNV, CDR2 YYDKDF (reference sequence). CDR3 amino acids: CATSREKDSLGQPQHF. The CDR3 DNA is TGTGCCACCAGCAGAGAGAAGGACAGCCTGGGGCAGCCCCAGCATTTT.

This chain links TRBV24-1 with TRBJ2-7, with TRBD1 matching over 9 bases. J was trimmed by 2 bases and V by 4 bases; bases with no gene match: 2. Germline V gene sequence: CDR1 KGHDR, CDR2 SFDVKD. This CDR3 has 14 amino acids. The CDR3 sequence is CATSDGTGTYEQYF. CDR3 DNA: TGTGCCACCAGTGACGGGACAGGGACCTACGAGCAGTACTTC.

The chain joins TRBV27 to TRBJ2-7; D is unresolved. The germline V gene encodes CDR1 MNHEY and CDR2 SMNVEV (reference sequence). Trimming cost V 2 bases and J 5 bases, with 13 bases left between them. CDR3 size: 14 residues. CDR3 amino acids: CASSLVASSHEQYF. The CDR3 DNA reads TGTGCCAGCAGTTTAGTCGCGTCTTCCCACGAGCAGTACTTC.